This T cell receptor (beta chain) stems from a study of CD8+ T cells in alopecia areata. Study summary: Tofacitinib therapy took 6 to 18 months; 6 months off drug came after.

Study outcomes and limitations: Higher clonality than in normal scalp was seen in lesional scalp, especially alopecia totalis/universalis.

After isolation, RNA underwent reverse transcription to generate cDNA as the sequencing template. Assay: immunoSEQ multiplex PCR; the TCRdb copy retains only in-frame clones and omits some. In the table there are roughly 150,000 clones, about 51% of which are singletons. Turning to this clone: Its antigen is not known.

Peripheral blood and lesional scalp punch biopsies came from alopecia areata patients. Germline V lookup: CDR1 SGHTA, CDR2 FQGNSA. The V gene lost 5 bases and the J gene lost 5 bases, with 10 bases spanning the gap. The CDR3 is 12 amino acids. This sequence was found in a human donor with alopecia areata. The V and J genes are TRBV7-2 and TRBJ2-7; no reliable D call. This specimen was CD8+ T cells sorted from blood, taken at week 0. CDR3 sequence reads: CASSPEADEQYF. CDR3 nucleotides: TGTGCCAGCAGCCCAGAGGCGGACGAGCAGTACTTC. Looking up the rest from reference TRBV7-2 and TRBJ2-7 gives the full variable domain: GAGVSQSPSNKVTEKGKDVELRCDPISGHTALYWYRQSLGQGLEFLIYFQGNSAPDKSGLPSDRFSAERTGGSVSTLTIQRTQQEDSAVYLCASSPEADEQYFGPGTRLTVT.